What follows are 19 T cell receptor beta chains derived from one specimen sequenced in a study of technical replicates of blood from a handful of donors. Profiled with immunoSEQ multiplex PCR; TCRdb holds only in-frame clones, not every one. The table has about 93,000 clones, 95% seen once. Source material: T cells isolated from PBMCs. Receptor source: a human donor in good health.

The chain recombines TRBV5-1 with TRBJ1-1, with D maybe TRBD1 (6 bases). CDR1 and CDR2 (germline): SGHRS, YFSETQ. CDR3 length: 13 residues. V dropped 7 bases and J dropped 5 bases, with 15 bases sitting between them. CDR3 nucleotides: TGCGCCAGCCAAGAGACAGGAGTTACTGAAGCTTTCTTT. It yields the protein CASQETGVTEAFF.

This rearrangement joins TRBV19 to TRBJ2-7; tentative D call: TRBD2 (7 bases). V gave up 5 bases and J gave up 0 bases, with 23 bases separating them. This CDR3 region has 18 residues. Germline V gene sequence: CDR1 LNHDA, CDR2 SQIVND (reference sequence). The CDR3 reads CASSVGGGAGARSYEQYF. In DNA, the CDR3 is TGTGCCAGTAGTGTGGGCGGTGGGGCGGGGGCCCGCTCCTACGAGCAGTACTTC.

The V and J genes are TRBV4-2 and TRBJ1-4; a possible D gene is TRBD1 (5 bases). Germline CDR1 LGHNA, CDR2 YNFKEQ. The CDR3 extends over 16 amino acids. V gave up 3 bases and J gave up 0 bases, with 11 bases separating them. CDR3 region: CASSHTGDATNEKLFF. In DNA form, the CDR3 reads TGTGCCAGCAGCCACACAGGAGATGCAACTAATGAAAAACTGTTTTTT.

In its sample, this clone was seen once. The V gene is TRBV27, the J gene TRBJ2-2; TRBD2 agrees at 9 bases. The V and J ends lost 2 bases and 0 bases, in that order; junction bases with no gene match: 4. This CDR3 has 17 residues. Germline CDR1 and CDR2: MNHEY and SMNVEV (reference sequence). Written as DNA, the CDR3 is TGTGCCAGCAGTTTACCCAGCGGGAGGCCGAACACCGGGGAGCTGTTTTTT. Amino acids: CASSLPSGRPNTGELFF.

This clone appeared a single time. The chain is built from TRBV5-4 and TRBJ2-1, with 11 bases lining up with TRBD2. The CDR3 is 17 amino acids. Trimming at V came to 0 bases and at J to 9 bases, leaving 11 bases not matched to a gene. CDR1 and CDR2 from the germline V gene are SGHNT and YYREEE (reference sequence). CDR3 nucleotide sequence: TGTGCCAGCAGCTTGGATCCTAGACTAGCGGGATCGGGTGAGCAGTTCTTC. It is translated as CASSLDPRLAGSGEQFF.

The V call is TRBV28, the J call TRBJ2-7; a possible D gene is TRBD2 (6 bases). Per the germline V gene, CDR1 is MDHEN and CDR2 is SYDVKM. Trimming removed 4 bases at V and 1 base at J, with 11 bases between. This CDR3 contains 14 residues. The CDR3, as DNA: TGTGCCAGCAGTTGGGGGGTTATTTCCTACGAGCAGTACTTC. This translates into CASSWGVISYEQYF. The complete variable domain, with remaining parts taken from reference TRBV28 and TRBJ2-7, reads DVKVTQSSRYLVKRTGEKVFLECVQDMDHENMFWYRQDPGLGLRLIYFSYDVKMKEKGDIPEGYSVSREKKERFSLILESASTNQTSMYLCASSWGVISYEQYFGPGTRLTVT.

The chain recombines TRBV6-4 with TRBJ1-2; perhaps TRBD1 as D (5 bases). The CDR3 extends over 13 amino acids. Trimming cost V 4 bases and J 7 bases, with 13 bases left between them. Germline CDR1 is MRHNA and CDR2 is SNTAGT. The CDR3 bases are TGTGCCAGCAGTGGCGAAGGCACAGGTGGCTACACCTTC. Its protein product is CASSGEGTGGYTF.

The V and J genes are TRBV30 and TRBJ1-6; 7 bases fit TRBD1. CDR3 length: 16 amino acids. The V gene end was trimmed by 0 bases and the J gene end by 10 bases; junction bases not matched to a gene: 12. Looked up from germline, CDR1 is GTSNPN and CDR2 is SVGIG (reference sequence). DNA of the CDR3: TGTGCCTGGAGTGTTTCAGGGGGAGGTGTGGGCTCACCCCTCCACTTT. This gives the protein CAWSVSGGGVGSPLHF. Complete variable domain (other parts from reference TRBV30 and TRBJ1-6): SQTIHQWPATLVQPVGSPLSLECTVEGTSNPNLYWYRQAAGRGLQLLFYSVGIGQISSEVPQNLSASRPQDRQFILSSKKLLLSDSGFYLCAWSVSGGGVGSPLHFGNGTRLTVT.

The chain is built from TRBV10-3 and TRBJ2-5; TRBD2 agrees at 7 bases. V lost 5 bases, J lost 2 bases, and 20 bases stayed unmatched. The germline CDR1 and CDR2 sequences are ENHRY and SYGVKD. The CDR3 is 19 residues long. The CDR3 DNA reads TGTGCCATCAGTACCTCCGGGACTACCCCGTTCCCCGGACAAGAGACCCAGTACTTC. This gives the protein CAISTSGTTPFPGQETQYF.

The V call is TRBV30, the J call TRBJ1-5, with D unresolved. Trimming left V 5 bases short and J 4 bases short, with 12 bases between. Germline-derived CDR1 and CDR2 are GTSNPN and SVGIG (reference sequence). This CDR3 region has 13 residues. CDR3 DNA: TGTGCCTGGGACCAGGCAAGTAATCAGCCCCAGCATTTT. This encodes CAWDQASNQPQHF.

CDR3 loop: CASSVGGYYGYTF. The DNA for the CDR3 is TGCGCCAGCAGTGTAGGAGGGTACTATGGCTACACCTTC. The V call is TRBV10-2, the J call TRBJ1-2; D unresolved. The CDR3 has 13 amino acids. V lost 4 bases and J lost 3, with 9 bases in between. The germline V gene encodes CDR1 WSHSY and CDR2 SAAADI.

The chain couples TRBV5-1 to TRBJ2-7; D uncertain. The ends were cut back, 0 bases at V and 0 bases at J, with 7 bases in the middle. The germline V gene has CDR1 SGHRS and CDR2 YFSETQ. The CDR3 extends over 14 amino acids. The CDR3 sequence: CASSLEQVSYEQYF. In DNA, the CDR3 is TGCGCCAGCAGCTTGGAACAAGTCTCCTACGAGCAGTACTTC. The whole variable domain, filled in from reference TRBV5-1 and TRBJ2-7, reads KAGVTQTPRYLIKTRGQQVTLSCSPISGHRSVSWYQQTPGQGLQFLFEYFSETQRNKGNFPGRFSGRQFSNSRSEMNVSTLELGDSALYLCASSLEQVSYEQYFGPGTRLTVT.

This rearrangement joins TRBV19 to TRBJ2-7; D unresolved. V was trimmed by 2 bases and J by 1 base, leaving 12 bases between them. Germline V gene sequence: CDR1 LNHDA, CDR2 SQIVND (reference sequence). This CDR3 contains 15 residues. In DNA, the CDR3 is TGTGCCAGTAGTATAAATTTCGGTTCTTCCTACGAGCAGTACTTC. Protein sequence: CASSINFGSSYEQYF.

The genes are TRBV19 and TRBJ2-7; a possible D gene is TRBD1 (6 bases). V was shortened by 5 bases and J by 3 bases, with 11 bases between the two germline ends. Germline V lookup: CDR1 LNHDA, CDR2 SQIVND (reference sequence). The CDR3 sequence is 13 residues long. The CDR3 DNA reads as TGTGCCAGTAGTCCACGGACAGTCTACGAGCAGTACTTC. This gives the protein CASSPRTVYEQYF.

The chain links TRBV28 to TRBJ1-1; D perhaps matches TRBD1 (5 bases). The CDR3 totals 14 residues. Germline V gene sequence: CDR1 MDHEN, CDR2 SYDVKM. The V and J ends lost 1 base and 3 bases respectively, with 9 bases between them. The CDR3 sequence is CASSLSGGYTEAFF. In DNA, the CDR3 is TGTGCCAGCAGTTTATCGGGGGGATACACTGAAGCTTTCTTT.

The V gene is TRBV19, the J gene TRBJ1-1, with D perhaps matching TRBD1 (5 bases). Trimming cost V 2 bases and J 4 bases, with 11 bases left between them. This CDR3 is 14 amino acids long. Germline V gives CDR1 LNHDA, CDR2 SQIVND (reference sequence). Written as DNA, the CDR3 is TGTGCCAGTAGTATACGGGGGTTGAGCACTGAAGCTTTCTTT. Residues: CASSIRGLSTEAFF.

The chain joins TRBV11-3 to TRBJ2-1; 7 nucleotides line up with TRBD2. CDR1 SGHNT and CDR2 YENEEA come from the germline V gene. V gave up 2 bases and J gave up 9 bases; unmatched junction bases: 10. This CDR3 is built from 15 residues. The CDR3 nucleotides are TGTGCCAGCAGCTTAATGACTAGCCCCCGTACTGAGCAGTTCTTC. Protein sequence: CASSLMTSPRTEQFF.

J is TRBJ1-6 and V is TRBV10-2; 8 nucleotides match TRBD1. Germline lookup yields CDR1 WSHSY and CDR2 SAAADI. V was clipped by 5 bases and J by 3 bases; unmatched bases: 9. This CDR3 contains 17 residues. The CDR3 spells CASSPSGTGDYNSPLHF. The CDR3 region has the DNA TGCGCCAGCAGTCCCAGCGGGACAGGCGACTATAATTCACCCCTCCACTTT.

J is TRBJ1-1 and V is TRBV10-1; tentatively, D is TRBD1 (5 bases). Between the trimmed V and J ends, which lost 3 bases and 0 bases, there was a span of 8 bases. Germline V lookup: CDR1 WNHNN, CDR2 SYGVQD (reference sequence). The CDR3 contains 14 residues. Here the CDR3 DNA reads TGCGCCAGCAGTGAAACGACAGTGAACACTGAAGCTTTCTTT. Protein sequence: CASSETTVNTEAFF.